This is a list of T cell receptor beta chains from one sample in a study of neurological immune-mediated disorders. TCRdb fed the 5' RACE reads into MiXCR, producing one record per CDR3 protein. The table includes 55,000 to 65,000 distinct CDR3 sequences, 3.5% to 4.5% detected once. The sample comprised PBMCs. These receptors all come from a woman aged 45-65 years with multiple sclerosis. The CDR3 runs from the conserved cysteine through the conserved F or W. The D gene is left open where the match is weak. Part of the rows lack a size; the others show once, few, many or a class for expanded clones.

>TRBV5-1|TRBJ2-7|-|-
TGCGCCAGCAGCTCAGCCCCCGAGGGCCGCTACGAGCAGTACTTC
CASSSAPEGRYEQYF
>TRBV5-6|TRBJ1-5|many|-
TGTGCCAGCAGCGGCGGCTGGGGGAGCAATCAGCCCCAGCATTTT
CASSGGWGSNQPQHF
>TRBV7-6|TRBJ2-3|many|TRBD2
TGTGCCAGCAGCTTAGGAGCGGGGCTATACACAGATACGCAGTATTTT
CASSLGAGLYTDTQYF
>TRBV20-1|TRBJ2-2|many|TRBD2
TGCAGTGCTAGGGGGACTAGCGGGAGGGGCACCGGGGAGCTGTTTTTT
CSARGTSGRGTGELFF
>TRBV11-2|TRBJ1-2|many|TRBD1
TGTGCCAGCAGCCCGCGATCGGGACAGGACAACTATGGCTACACCTTC
CASSPRSGQDNYGYTF
>TRBV20-1|TRBJ2-1|many|TRBD2
TGCAGTGCTAGCGGGGGAGGGACCTACAATGAGCAGTTCTTC
CSASGGGTYNEQFF
>TRBV4-2|TRBJ2-7|many|-
TGTGCCAGCAGCCAAGAATGGGGGGAGATTACTTACGAGCAGTACTTC
CASSQEWGEITYEQYF
>TRBV7-8|TRBJ2-1|many|-
TGTGCCAGCAGCGCCTGGGAGGAGGGCTCCTACAATGAGCAGTTCTTC
CASSAWEEGSYNEQFF
>TRBV20-1|TRBJ2-1|-|-
TGCAGTGCTAAAGCGGGTAGTGAGCAGTTCTTC
CSAKAGSEQFF
>TRBV5-1|TRBJ2-2|many|TRBD1
TGCGCCAGCAGCTCCGACAGGGTTAATACCGGGGAGCTGTTTTTT
CASSSDRVNTGELFF
>TRBV4-2|TRBJ1-5|many|TRBD1
TGTGCCAGCAGCCAGGGGACAGGGAACAATCAGCCCCAGCATTTT
CASSQGTGNNQPQHF
>TRBV10-3|TRBJ2-7|many|TRBD2
TGTGCCATCTTCGGGACTAGCCCCTCGAGCTCCTACGAGCAGTACTTC
CAIFGTSPSSSYEQYF
>TRBV7-9|TRBJ1-2|many|-
TGTGCCAGCAGCTTAGATTTGTGGGGAACGGATGGCTACACCTTC
CASSLDLWGTDGYTF
>TRBV7-2|TRBJ2-1|many|-
TGTGCCAGCGGATCCGGAACTAGCAGGGAGCAGTTCTTC
CASGSGTSREQFF
>TRBV7-2|TRBJ1-3|-|-
TGTGCCAGCAGCCAAGGAGGATATGGAAACACCATATATTTT
CASSQGGYGNTIYF
>TRBV5-6|TRBJ2-5|many|-
TGTGCCAGCAGCGAAGGCGGAGGGGTCCAAGAGACCCAGTACTTC
CASSEGGGVQETQYF